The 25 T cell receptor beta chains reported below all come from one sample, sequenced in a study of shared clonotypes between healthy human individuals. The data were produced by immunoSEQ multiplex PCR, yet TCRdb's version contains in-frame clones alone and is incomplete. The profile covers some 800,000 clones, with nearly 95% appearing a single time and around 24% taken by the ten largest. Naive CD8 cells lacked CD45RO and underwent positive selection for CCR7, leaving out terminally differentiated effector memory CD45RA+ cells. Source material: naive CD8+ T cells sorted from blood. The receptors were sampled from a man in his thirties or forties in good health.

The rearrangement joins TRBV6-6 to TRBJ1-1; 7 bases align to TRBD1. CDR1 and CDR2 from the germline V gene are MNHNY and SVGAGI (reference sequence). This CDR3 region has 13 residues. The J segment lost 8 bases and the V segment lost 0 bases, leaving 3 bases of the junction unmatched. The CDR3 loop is CASSYSTGTEAFF. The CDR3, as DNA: TGTGCCAGCAGTTACTCGACAGGGACCGAAGCTTTCTTT.

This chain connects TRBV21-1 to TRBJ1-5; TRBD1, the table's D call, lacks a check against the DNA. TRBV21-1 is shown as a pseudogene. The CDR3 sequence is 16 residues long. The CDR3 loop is CASSKQTGGTCQPQHF. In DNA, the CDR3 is TGTGCCAGCAGCAAACAGACAGGGGGCACATGTCAGCCCCAGCATTTT.

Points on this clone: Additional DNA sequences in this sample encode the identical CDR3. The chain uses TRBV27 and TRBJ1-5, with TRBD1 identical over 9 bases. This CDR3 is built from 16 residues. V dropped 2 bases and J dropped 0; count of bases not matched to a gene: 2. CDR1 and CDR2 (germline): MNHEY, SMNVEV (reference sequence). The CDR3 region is CASSLGTGNSNQPQHF. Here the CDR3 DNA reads TGTGCCAGCAGTTTAGGGACAGGGAATAGCAATCAGCCCCAGCATTTT.

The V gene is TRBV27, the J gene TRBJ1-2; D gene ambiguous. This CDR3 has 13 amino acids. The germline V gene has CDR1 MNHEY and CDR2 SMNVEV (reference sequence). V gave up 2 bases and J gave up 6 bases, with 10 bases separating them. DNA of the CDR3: TGTGCCAGCAGTTTAAGTACAGCCGATGGCTACACCTTC. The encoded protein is CASSLSTADGYTF.

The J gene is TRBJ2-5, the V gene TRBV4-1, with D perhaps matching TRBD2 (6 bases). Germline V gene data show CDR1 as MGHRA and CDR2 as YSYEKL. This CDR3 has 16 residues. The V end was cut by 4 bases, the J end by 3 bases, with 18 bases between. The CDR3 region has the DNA TGCGCCAGCAGCCCCTGGTTAGCGGTGACTAAAGAGACCCAGTACTTC. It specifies CASSPWLAVTKETQYF.

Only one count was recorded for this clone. The CDR3 DNA is TGTGCCAGCAGTCGAACGAAGGGGCCTAACGAGCAGTACTTC. Amino acids: CASSRTKGPNEQYF. The chain combines TRBV28 with TRBJ2-7; D might be TRBD1 (5 bases). In germline, CDR1 is MDHEN, CDR2 SYDVKM. The CDR3 extends over 14 amino acids. Trimming stripped 5 bases from V and 5 bases from J, with 16 bases between.

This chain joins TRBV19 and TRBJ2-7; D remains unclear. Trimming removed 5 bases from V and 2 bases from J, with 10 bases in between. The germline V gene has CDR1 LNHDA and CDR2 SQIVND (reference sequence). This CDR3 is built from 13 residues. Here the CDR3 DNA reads TGTGCCAGTAGTTCAAAGATCCCCTACGAGCAGTACTTC. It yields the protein CASSSKIPYEQYF.

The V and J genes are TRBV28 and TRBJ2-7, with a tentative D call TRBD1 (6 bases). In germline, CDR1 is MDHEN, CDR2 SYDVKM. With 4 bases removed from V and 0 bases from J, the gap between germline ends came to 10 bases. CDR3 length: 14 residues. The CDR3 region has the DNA TGTGCCAGCAGTTACAGGGCCCGCTCCTACGAGCAGTACTTC. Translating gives CASSYRARSYEQYF.

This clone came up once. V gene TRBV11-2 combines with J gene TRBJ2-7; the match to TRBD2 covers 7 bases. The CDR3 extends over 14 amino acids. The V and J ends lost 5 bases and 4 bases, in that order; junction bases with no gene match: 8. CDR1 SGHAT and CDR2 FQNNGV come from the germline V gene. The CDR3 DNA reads TGTGCCAGCAGCCCTGCGGGGCGGGGGTACGAGCAGTACTTC. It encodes CASSPAGRGYEQYF.

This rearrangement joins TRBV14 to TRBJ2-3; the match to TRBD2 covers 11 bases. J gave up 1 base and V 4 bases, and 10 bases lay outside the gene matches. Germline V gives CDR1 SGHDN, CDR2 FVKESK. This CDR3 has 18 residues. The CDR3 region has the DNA TGTGCCAGCAGCCGACTAGCGGGAAAAGTCGGTGGCACAGATACGCAGTATTTT. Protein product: CASSRLAGKVGGTDTQYF.

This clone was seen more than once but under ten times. The CDR3 DNA follows: TGTGCCAGCAGCTCCCAGGTTGACAGGGGAAGAGATGGCTACACCTTC. Amino acid sequence: CASSSQVDRGRDGYTF. The rearrangement links TRBV7-9 to TRBJ1-2, with 8 positions matching TRBD1. V shed 4 bases, J shed 6 bases, and the junction held 13 bases outside the gene matches. This CDR3 contains 16 residues. The V gene's germline CDR1 is SEHNR and CDR2 FQNEAQ (reference sequence).

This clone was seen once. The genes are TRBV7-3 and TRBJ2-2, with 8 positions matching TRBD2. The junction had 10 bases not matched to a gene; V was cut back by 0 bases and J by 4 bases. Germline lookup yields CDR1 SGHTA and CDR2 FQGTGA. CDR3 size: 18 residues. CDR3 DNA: TGTGCCAGCAGCTTAACGGGCTCGGCGGGAGGTATCACCGGGGAGCTGTTTTTT. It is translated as CASSLTGSAGGITGELFF.

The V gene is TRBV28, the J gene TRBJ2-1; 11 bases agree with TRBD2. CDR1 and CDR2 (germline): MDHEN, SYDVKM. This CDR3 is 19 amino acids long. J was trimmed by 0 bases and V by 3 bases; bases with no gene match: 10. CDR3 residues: CASSFLGTTSGSSYNEQFF. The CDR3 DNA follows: TGTGCCAGCAGTTTTCTGGGGACAACTAGCGGGAGCTCCTACAATGAGCAGTTCTTC.

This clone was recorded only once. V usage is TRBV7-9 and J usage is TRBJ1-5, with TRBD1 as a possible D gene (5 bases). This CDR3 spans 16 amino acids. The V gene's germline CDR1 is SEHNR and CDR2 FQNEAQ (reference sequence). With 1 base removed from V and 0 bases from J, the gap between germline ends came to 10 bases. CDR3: CASSLGRGDSNQPQHF. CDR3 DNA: TGTGCCAGCAGCTTAGGGAGGGGAGATAGCAATCAGCCCCAGCATTTT.

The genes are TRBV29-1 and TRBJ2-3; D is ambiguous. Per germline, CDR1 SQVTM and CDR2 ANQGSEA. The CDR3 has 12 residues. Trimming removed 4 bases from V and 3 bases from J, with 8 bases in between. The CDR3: CSVVGETDTQYF. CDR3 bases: TGCAGCGTTGTTGGAGAAACAGATACGCAGTATTTT.

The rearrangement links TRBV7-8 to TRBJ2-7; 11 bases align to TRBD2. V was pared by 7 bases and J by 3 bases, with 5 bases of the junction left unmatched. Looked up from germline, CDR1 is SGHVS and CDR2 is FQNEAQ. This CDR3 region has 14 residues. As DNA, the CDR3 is TGTGCCAGCACCGCCGGGACTAGCGGCTACGAGCAGTACTTC. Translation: CASTAGTSGYEQYF.

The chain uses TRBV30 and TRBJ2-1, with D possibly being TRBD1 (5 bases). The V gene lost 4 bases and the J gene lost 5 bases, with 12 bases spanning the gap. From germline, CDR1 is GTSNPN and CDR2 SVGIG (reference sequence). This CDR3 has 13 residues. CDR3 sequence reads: CAWKTWGNNEQFF. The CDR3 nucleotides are TGTGCCTGGAAAACTTGGGGCAACAATGAGCAGTTCTTC. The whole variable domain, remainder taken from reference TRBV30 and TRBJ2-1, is SQTIHQWPATLVQPVGSPLSLECTVEGTSNPNLYWYRQAAGRGLQLLFYSVGIGQISSEVPQNLSASRPQDRQFILSSKKLLLSDSGFYLCAWKTWGNNEQFFGPGTRLTVL.

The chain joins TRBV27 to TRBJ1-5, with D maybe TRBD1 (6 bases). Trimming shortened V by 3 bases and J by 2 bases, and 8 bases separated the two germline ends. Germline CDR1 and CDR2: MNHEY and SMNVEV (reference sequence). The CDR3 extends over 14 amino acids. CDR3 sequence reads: CASSLGGRNQPQHF. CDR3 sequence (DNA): TGTGCCAGCAGTTTGGGGGGGCGCAATCAGCCCCAGCATTTT.

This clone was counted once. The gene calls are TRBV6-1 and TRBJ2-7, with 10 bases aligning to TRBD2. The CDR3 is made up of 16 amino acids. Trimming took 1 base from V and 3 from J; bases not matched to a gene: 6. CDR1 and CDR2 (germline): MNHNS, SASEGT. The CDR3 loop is CASSEDRTSGYYEQYF. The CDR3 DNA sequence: TGTGCCAGCAGTGAAGATCGGACTAGCGGTTACTACGAGCAGTACTTC.

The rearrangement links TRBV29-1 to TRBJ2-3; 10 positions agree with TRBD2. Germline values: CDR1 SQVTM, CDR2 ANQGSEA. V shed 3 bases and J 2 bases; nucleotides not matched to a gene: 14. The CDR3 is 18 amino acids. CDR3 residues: CSVDRLVRGTSDTDTQYF. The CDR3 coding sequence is TGCAGCGTTGACCGATTAGTGAGAGGGACTAGCGACACAGATACGCAGTATTTT.

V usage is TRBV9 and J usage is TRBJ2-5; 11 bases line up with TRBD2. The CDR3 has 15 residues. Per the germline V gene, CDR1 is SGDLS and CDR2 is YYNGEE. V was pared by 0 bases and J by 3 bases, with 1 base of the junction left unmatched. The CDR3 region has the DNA TGTGCCAGCAGCGTAGCACTAGCGGGGGAAGAGACCCAGTACTTC. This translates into CASSVALAGEETQYF. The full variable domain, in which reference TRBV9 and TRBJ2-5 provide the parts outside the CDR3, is DSGVTQTPKHLITATGQRVTLRCSPRSGDLSVYWYQQSLDQGLQFLIQYYNGEERAKGNILERFSAQQFPDLHSELNLSSLELGDSALYFCASSVALAGEETQYFGPGTRLLVL.

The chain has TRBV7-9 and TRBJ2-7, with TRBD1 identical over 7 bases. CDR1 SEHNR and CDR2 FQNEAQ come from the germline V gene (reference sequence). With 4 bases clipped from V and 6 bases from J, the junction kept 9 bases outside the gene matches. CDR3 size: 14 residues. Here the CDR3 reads CASSSPDRAGEQYF. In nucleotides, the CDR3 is TGTGCCAGCAGCTCCCCCGACAGGGCAGGCGAGCAGTACTTC.

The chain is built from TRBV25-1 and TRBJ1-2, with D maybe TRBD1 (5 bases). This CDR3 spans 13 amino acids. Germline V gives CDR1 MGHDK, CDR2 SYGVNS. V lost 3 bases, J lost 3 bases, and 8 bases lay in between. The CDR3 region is CASSDQGDYGYTF. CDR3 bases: TGTGCCAGCAGTGACCAGGGTGACTATGGCTACACCTTC.

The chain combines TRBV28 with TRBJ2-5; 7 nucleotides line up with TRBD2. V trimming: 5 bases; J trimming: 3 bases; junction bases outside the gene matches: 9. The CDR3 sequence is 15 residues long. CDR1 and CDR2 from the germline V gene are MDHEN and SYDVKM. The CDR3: CASSPLAESKETQYF. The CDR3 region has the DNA TGTGCCAGCAGTCCCCTAGCGGAATCAAAAGAGACCCAGTACTTC.

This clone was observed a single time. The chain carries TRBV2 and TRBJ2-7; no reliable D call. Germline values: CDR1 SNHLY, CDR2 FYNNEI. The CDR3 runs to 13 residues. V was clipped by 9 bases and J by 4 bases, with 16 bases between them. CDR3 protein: CASLGLRVYEQYF. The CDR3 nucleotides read TGTGCCAGTCTTGGGCTACGAGTTTACGAGCAGTACTTC.